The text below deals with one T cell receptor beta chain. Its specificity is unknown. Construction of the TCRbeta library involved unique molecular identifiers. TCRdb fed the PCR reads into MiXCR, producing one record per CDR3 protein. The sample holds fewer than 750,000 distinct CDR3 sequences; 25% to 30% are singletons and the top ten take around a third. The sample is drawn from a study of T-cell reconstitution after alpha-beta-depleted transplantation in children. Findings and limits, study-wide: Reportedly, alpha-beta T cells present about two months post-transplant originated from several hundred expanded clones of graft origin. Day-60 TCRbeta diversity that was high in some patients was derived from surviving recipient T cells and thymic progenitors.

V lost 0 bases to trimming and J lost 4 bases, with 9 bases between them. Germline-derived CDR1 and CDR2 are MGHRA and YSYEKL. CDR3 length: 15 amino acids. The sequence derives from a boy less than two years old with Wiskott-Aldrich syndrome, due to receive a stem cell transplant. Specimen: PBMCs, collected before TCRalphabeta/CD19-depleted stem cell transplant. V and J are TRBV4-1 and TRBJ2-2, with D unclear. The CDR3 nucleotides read TGCGCCAGCAGCCAAGATTTATGGGTCACCGGGGAGCTGTTTTTT. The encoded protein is CASSQDLWVTGELFF.